This T cell receptor (beta chain) stems from a study of T cell responses to AZD1222 COVID-19 vaccine (dated by TCRdb to about 2021). Background on the whole study: TCR sequencing covered over 230 trial participants: 200 to 210 given two doses of AZD1222 and some 25 given two doses of MenACWY control vaccine. Trial participants were enrolled into age subgroups of 18-55, 56-69 and 70-plus years, which contained around 140, 26 and 57 TCR-sequenced participants, respectively.

Concerning this clone: Its antigen is not yet known. Base qualities are missing; no much larger clone stands one base away.

From the cysteine up to the phenylalanine, the CDR3 has a length of 13 residues. The only DNA kept is the CDR3, 39 bases in frame from the first base. CDR1 MDHEN and CDR2 SYDVKM are derived from the germline V gene. The V and J ends are trimmed by 4 bases and 0 bases, leaving 7 bases between them. The CDR3 regions of human TCRbeta chains were analyzed by immunosequencing. On the authors' methods: Repertoire TCRs were matched against a reference library of SARS-CoV-2-specific TCRs generated with the MIRA antigen-specificity platform. Breadth meant the fraction of unique TCRs that were SARS-CoV-2-associated, whereas depth meant the fraction of total T cells that were SARS-CoV-2-associated. Each spike-specific TCR was assigned to its reactive spike region and to a CD4 or CD8 class using the MIRA data. Log10-transformed breadth and depth values were compared by one-way ANOVA with Sidak's multiple comparisons tests. TCRdb's version of the immuneACCESS table is confined to in-frame rearrangements and falls short of the full clone set. An unresolved V gene accounts for under half of the shortfall where checked; the remainder is of unknown origin. V, J and clone size are taken as reported in that table, and D and trimming were inferred from the DNA itself. The sample table shows fewer than 110,000 clones, and 70% to 90% are seen once. Jointly, the top ten make up about 5% of the sample.

General study outcomes and caveats: The whole spike protein was spanned by vaccine-associated CD4 TCRs, and dominant responses were seen in regions 160-218 and 743-854. Conclusions about previously exposed vaccinees are limited because only six or seven AZD1222 recipients were SARS-CoV-2 seropositive at baseline. Because no day 14 peak-response samples were available, the repertoires could be characterized only after the peak T cell response. Spike-specific TCR breadth and depth rose significantly after two AZD1222 doses compared with day 0 and with MenACWY recipients. Participants were mostly white British, with more females than males. The authors suggested clonal diversity may have been underestimated. In the small 56-69-year group, the increase in depth fell short of significance, most likely because of low power. Reportedly, close to half of the unique spike-specific TCRs recognized epitopes lying outside the regions that are mutated in the B.1.351 and B.1.1.7 variants.

Taken with the paper, the label for time point translates to: about 28 days (+/-7) after the second vaccine dose. AZD1222 recipients with second doses at about 4 weeks or about 12 weeks were pooled, because spike-specific TCR depth and breadth did not differ between schedules. Vaccinee samples were obtained from the UK trials COV001 and COV002, which included a single-blind randomized controlled phase 2/3 trial of AZD1222 (ChAdOx1 nCoV-19) in healthy adults. For TCRbeta chain sequencing, PBMC samples were collected from trial participants at day 0 and at day 28 after the second dose. This sample comprised peripheral blood, obtained 28 days after the second AZD1222 dose. This TCR was recovered from an adult who received the AZD1222 COVID-19 vaccine. The sequence is built from TRBV28 and TRBJ2-7; perhaps TRBD1 is the D gene, with 6 bases matching. This receptor carries the CDR3 CASSWDNSYEQYF. Read as DNA, the sequence is TGTGCCAGCAGTTGGGACAACTCCTACGAGCAGTACTTC.